This entry concerns a single T cell receptor (beta chain). The antigen remains undetermined. Recent acute infections and vaccinations were absent in the healthy HIV-negative adult donors. Splitting the CD4+ cells yielded a CD45RA+ naive subset and a CD45RA-negative memory subset. The data belong to a study of shared clonotypes between healthy human individuals. In the study overall: The cohort had two women and a few men, ages 18 to 49.

Clones were sequenced by immunoSEQ multiplex PCR, and TCRdb holds only the in-frame ones, with some missing. The table shows 2 million to 2.5 million clones, with approximately 96% occurring only once. Study-wide results and limits: Compared with clonotypes that all four donors shared, non-shared clonotypes had lower generation probabilities.

Germline-derived CDR1 and CDR2 are SGDLS and YYNGEE. The CDR3 is made up of 14 amino acids. Trimming stripped 1 base from V and 4 bases from J, with 11 bases between. The sequenced sample was naive CD4+ T cells sorted from blood. The subset here: CD45RA+ positively selected. The receptor was isolated from a man aged 18-30 years in good health. The chain links TRBV9 to TRBJ1-1; TRBD1 might be the D (5 bases). For the CDR3, the DNA is TGTGCCAGCAGCGTAAATGCAGGGCCCACTGAAGCTTTCTTT. The encoded protein is CASSVNAGPTEAFF.